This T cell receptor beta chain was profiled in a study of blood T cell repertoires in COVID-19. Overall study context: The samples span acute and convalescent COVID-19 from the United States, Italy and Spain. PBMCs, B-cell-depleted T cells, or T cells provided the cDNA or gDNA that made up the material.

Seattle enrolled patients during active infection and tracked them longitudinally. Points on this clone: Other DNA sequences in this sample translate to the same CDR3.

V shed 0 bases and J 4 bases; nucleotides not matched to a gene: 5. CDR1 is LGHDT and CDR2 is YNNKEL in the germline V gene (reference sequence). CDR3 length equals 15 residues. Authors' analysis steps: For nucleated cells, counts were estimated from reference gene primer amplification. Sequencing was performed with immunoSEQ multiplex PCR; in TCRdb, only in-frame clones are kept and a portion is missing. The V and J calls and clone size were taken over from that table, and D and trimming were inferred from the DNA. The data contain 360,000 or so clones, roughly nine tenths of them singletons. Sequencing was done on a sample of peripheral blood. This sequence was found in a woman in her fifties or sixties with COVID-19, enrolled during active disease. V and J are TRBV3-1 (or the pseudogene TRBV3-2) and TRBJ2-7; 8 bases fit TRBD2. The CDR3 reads CASSQDLSGGYEQYF. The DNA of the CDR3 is TGTGCCAGCAGCCAAGATCTAAGCGGGGGATACGAGCAGTACTTC.